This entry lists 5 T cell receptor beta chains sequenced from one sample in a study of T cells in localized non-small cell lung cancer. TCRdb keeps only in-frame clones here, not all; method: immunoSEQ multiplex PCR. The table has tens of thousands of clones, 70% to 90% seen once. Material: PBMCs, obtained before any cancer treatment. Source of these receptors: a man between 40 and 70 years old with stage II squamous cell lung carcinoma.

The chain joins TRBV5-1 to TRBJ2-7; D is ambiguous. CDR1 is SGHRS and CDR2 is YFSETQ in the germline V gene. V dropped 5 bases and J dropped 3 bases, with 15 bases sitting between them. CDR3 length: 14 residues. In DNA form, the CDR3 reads TGCGCCAGCAGAACCGACCTTTTTAACTACGAGCAGTACTTC. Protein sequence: CASRTDLFNYEQYF. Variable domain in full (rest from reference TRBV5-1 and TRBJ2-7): KAGVTQTPRYLIKTRGQQVTLSCSPISGHRSVSWYQQTPGQGLQFLFEYFSETQRNKGNFPGRFSGRQFSNSRSEMNVSTLELGDSALYLCASRTDLFNYEQYFGPGTRLTVT.

The CDR3 loop reads CASSPGGTSGSYEQFF. The DNA of the CDR3 is TGCGCCAGCAGCCCCGGTGGGACTAGCGGGAGTTATGAGCAGTTCTTC. The rearrangement joins TRBV5-1 to TRBJ2-1; TRBD2 aligns across 14 bases. This CDR3 region has 16 residues. From germline, CDR1 is SGHRS and CDR2 YFSETQ. Trimming cost V 4 bases and J 8 bases; bases outside gene matches: 8.

CDR3 sequence reads: CASSPRAGAENTEAFF. CDR3 DNA: TGTGCCAGCAGCCCCCGTGCGGGGGCGGAGAACACTGAAGCTTTCTTT. The chain recombines TRBV7-8 with TRBJ1-1; the D gene is possibly TRBD1 (6 bases). The V end lost 5 bases, the J end lost 1 base, and 17 bases lay between the germline ends. Germline CDR1 reads SGHVS; CDR2 reads FQNEAQ. This CDR3 is built from 16 residues.

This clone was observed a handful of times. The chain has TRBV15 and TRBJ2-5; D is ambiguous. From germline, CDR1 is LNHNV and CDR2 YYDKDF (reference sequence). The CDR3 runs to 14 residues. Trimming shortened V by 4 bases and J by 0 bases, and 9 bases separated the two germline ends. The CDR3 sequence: CATSNLEYQETQYF. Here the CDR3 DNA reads TGTGCCACCAGCAACTTGGAGTACCAAGAGACCCAGTACTTC. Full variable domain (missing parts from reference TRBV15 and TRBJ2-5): DAMVIQNPRYQVTQFGKPVTLSCSQTLNHNVMYWYQQKSSQAPKLLFHYYDKDFNNEADTPDNFQSRRPNTSFCFLDIRSPGLGDTAMYLCATSNLEYQETQYFGPGTRLLVL.

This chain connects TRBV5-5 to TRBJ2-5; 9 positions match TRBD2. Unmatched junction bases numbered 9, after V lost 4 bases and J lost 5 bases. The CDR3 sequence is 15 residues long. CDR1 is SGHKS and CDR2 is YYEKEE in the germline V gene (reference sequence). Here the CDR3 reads CASSHRGGAYETQYF. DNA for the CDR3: TGTGCCAGCAGCCACCGCGGGGGGGCCTATGAGACCCAGTACTTC.